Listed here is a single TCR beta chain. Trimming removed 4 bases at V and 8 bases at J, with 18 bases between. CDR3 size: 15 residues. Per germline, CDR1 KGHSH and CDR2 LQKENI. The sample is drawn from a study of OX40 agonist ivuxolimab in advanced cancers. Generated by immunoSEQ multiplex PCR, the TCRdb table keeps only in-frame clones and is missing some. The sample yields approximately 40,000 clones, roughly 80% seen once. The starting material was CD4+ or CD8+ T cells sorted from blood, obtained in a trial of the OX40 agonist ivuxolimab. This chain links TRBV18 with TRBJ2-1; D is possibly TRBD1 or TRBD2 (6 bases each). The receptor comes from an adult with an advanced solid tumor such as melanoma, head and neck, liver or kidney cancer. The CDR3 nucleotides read TGTGCCAGCTCACGGACCACGTCGGGGGCGCATGAGCAGTTCTTC. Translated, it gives CASSRTTSGAHEQFF.